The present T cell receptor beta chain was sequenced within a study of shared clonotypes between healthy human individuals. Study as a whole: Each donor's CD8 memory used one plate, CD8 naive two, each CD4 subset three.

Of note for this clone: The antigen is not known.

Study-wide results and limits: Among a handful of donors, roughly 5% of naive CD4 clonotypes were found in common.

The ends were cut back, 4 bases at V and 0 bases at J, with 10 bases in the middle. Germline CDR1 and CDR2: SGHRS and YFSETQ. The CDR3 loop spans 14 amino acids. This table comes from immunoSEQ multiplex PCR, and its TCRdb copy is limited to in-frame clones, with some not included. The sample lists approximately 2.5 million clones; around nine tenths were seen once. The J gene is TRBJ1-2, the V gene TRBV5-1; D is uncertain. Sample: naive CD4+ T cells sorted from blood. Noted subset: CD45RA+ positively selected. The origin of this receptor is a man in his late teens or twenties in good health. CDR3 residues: CASSLDATNYGYTF. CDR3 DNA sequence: TGCGCCAGCAGCCTGGACGCCACTAACTATGGCTACACCTTC.